One sample yielded the 9 T cell receptor beta chains listed below, sequenced in a study of CD8+ T cells in alopecia areata. Treatment specified: oral pan-JAK inhibitor, 5-10 mg twice daily. After isolation, RNA underwent reverse transcription to generate cDNA as the sequencing template. The repertoire was sequenced with immunoSEQ multiplex PCR; TCRdb's copy has only in-frame clones and lacks some. The sample has about 250,000 clones; about 62% are singletons. Material: CD4+ T cells sorted from blood, obtained at week 52, from a patient treated with tofacitinib. All receptors derive from a human donor with alopecia areata.

The chain employs TRBV4-1 and TRBJ2-1, with 7 bases that match TRBD1. CDR1 MGHRA and CDR2 YSYEKL come from the germline V gene. V lost 3 bases to trimming and J lost 7 bases; unmatched junction nucleotides: 12. CDR3 size: 16 residues. The CDR3 DNA reads as TGCGCCAGCAGCCACCTCGACAGGGCCCCCCGAAATGAGCAGTTCTTC. It specifies CASSHLDRAPRNEQFF.

CDR3 in DNA: TGTGCCAGCAGCTTAACCGGGACAGGGGCAGATACGCAGTATTTT. Protein sequence: CASSLTGTGADTQYF. V gene TRBV7-3 combines with J gene TRBJ2-3; 10 nucleotides match TRBD1. Germline V CDR1 and CDR2: SGHTA, FQGTGA. There are 15 residues in the CDR3. V lost 0 bases, J lost 4 bases, and 1 base stayed unmatched.

CDR3 DNA: TGTGCTAAAAGCGGGGGTAGAAACACTGAAGCTTTCTTT. Encoded protein: CAKSGGRNTEAFF. J is TRBJ1-1 and V is TRBV2, with a tentative D call TRBD1 (5 bases). This CDR3 spans 13 amino acids. Germline CDR1 and CDR2: SNHLY and FYNNEI.

This clone was seen more than once but under ten times. The V and J genes are TRBV6-5 and TRBJ1-5, with D unresolved. This CDR3 has 14 residues. Germline lookup yields CDR1 MNHEY and CDR2 SVGAGI. Between the trimmed V and J ends, which lost 7 bases and 6 bases, there was a span of 16 bases. The CDR3 sequence: CASTPSGVGQPQHF. The CDR3 bases are TGTGCCAGCACTCCCTCCGGGGTCGGTCAGCCCCAGCATTTT.

This clone was detected only a few times. The chain couples TRBV6-6 to TRBJ1-2; a weak D match, TRBD1 (6 bases). The V end was cut by 0 bases, the J end by 8 bases, with 13 bases between. The CDR3 extends over 14 amino acids. CDR1 and CDR2 (germline): MNHNY, SVGAGI (reference sequence). In nucleotides, the CDR3 is TGTGCCAGCAGTTACTCAACCTCCAGGGGCGGCTACACCTTC. Its protein product is CASSYSTSRGGYTF.

The rearrangement links TRBV4-1 to TRBJ1-4, with no clear D. V lost 3 bases, J lost 0 bases, and 8 bases lay in between. The germline CDR1 and CDR2 sequences are MGHRA and YSYEKL. The CDR3 runs 15 residues. CDR3 sequence reads: CASSQFLATNEKLFF. CDR3 coding DNA: TGCGCCAGCAGCCAGTTCCTAGCAACTAATGAAAAACTGTTTTTT.

This rearrangement joins TRBV29-1 to TRBJ1-1; tentative D call: TRBD1 (6 bases). Germline CDR1 and CDR2: SQVTM and ANQGSEA. The CDR3 runs to 15 residues. CDR3 sequence reads: CCIRTSGGARTEAFF. The CDR3 region has the DNA TGCTGCATAAGGACTTCTGGGGGCGCGAGGACTGAAGCTTTCTTT.

There are a few counts of this clone. The rearrangement joins TRBV4-1 to TRBJ2-2; 7 nucleotides match TRBD1. V lost 4 bases to trimming and J lost 0 bases; unmatched junction nucleotides: 2. Germline CDR1 and CDR2: MGHRA and YSYEKL. The CDR3 runs 15 residues. The CDR3 reads CASSLGTANTGELFF. CDR3 nucleotide sequence: TGCGCCAGCAGCCTGGGGACAGCGAACACCGGGGAGCTGTTTTTT.

The rearrangement links TRBV10-2 to TRBJ2-7; tentative D call: TRBD1 (6 bases). Germline loops: CDR1 WSHSY, CDR2 SAAADI. The V end lost 3 bases, the J end lost 2 bases, and 11 bases lay between the germline ends. The CDR3 length is 14 residues. In nucleotides, the CDR3 is TGCGCCAGCAGTGATTCGGGACAAACCTACGAGCAGTACTTC. It specifies CASSDSGQTYEQYF.